This TCR beta chain was identified in a study of cytomegalovirus exposure and HLA in healthy donors. It was with 60 Vbeta and 13 Jbeta primers that the PCR ran. The assay was immunoSEQ multiplex PCR, and TCRdb's table has in-frame clones only and misses some. The specimen's table records some 160,000 clones. After removal of 5 bases from V and 3 bases from J, the junction contained 5 bases not matched to a gene. Per germline, CDR1 SGHVS and CDR2 FQNEAQ. CDR3 length: 14 residues. The sequence came from a man aged 30-40 years in good health and CMV-seronegative. The rearrangement links TRBV7-8 to TRBJ1-2; 8 nucleotides align to TRBD1. The sequencing input was PBMCs. The CDR3 DNA is TGTGCCAGCAGCCTGCAGGGGGCAGACTATGGCTACACCTTC. Protein product: CASSLQGADYGYTF.